These T cell receptor beta chains were read from a single sample in a study of vaccination and CD4 T cells after COVID-19. MiXCR was run by TCRdb on the PCR reads, yielding one entry per CDR3 protein. The table has approximately 15,000 distinct CDR3 sequences, roughly half seen once; the top ten hold about 12%. Which antigens these TCRs recognize remains unknown. The sample comprised CD4+ T cells from blood, cultured in vitro. The receptors were gathered from a human donor who had recovered from COVID-19. Both conserved end residues are part of each CDR3. Fields, in order: D gene, J gene, V gene, clone size, CDR3 protein, CDR3 DNA. A D gene is named only where the DNA matches it firmly. Not all rows give a size; the values are once, few, many and, for expanded clones, a class.

>TRBD1|TRBJ1-1|TRBV19|few
CASSTTGIGTEAFF
TGTGCCAGTAGTACGACAGGGATTGGCACTGAAGCTTTCTTT
>NA|TRBJ1-5|TRBV20-1|few
CSAQGRDTYSNQPQHF
TGCAGTGCCCAGGGCCGGGACACTTATAGCAATCAGCCCCAGCATTTT
>NA|TRBJ2-6|TRBV5-4|NA
CASSLYRAGYSGANVLTF
TGTGCCAGCAGCTTGTACAGGGCGGGGTACTCTGGGGCCAACGTCCTGACTTTC
>TRBD1|TRBJ1-1|TRBV7-9|NA
CASSRQGARTEAFF
TGTGCCAGCAGCCGACAGGGGGCAAGAACTGAGGCTTTCTTT
>NA|TRBJ2-7|TRBV7-2|NA
CASSPSVAYEQYF
TGTGCCAGCAGCCCCTCCGTGGCCTACGAGCAGTACTTC
>NA|TRBJ2-2|TRBV7-2|few
CASSLNSKELFF
TGTGCCAGCAGCTTAAACTCGAAGGAGCTGTTTTTT
>TRBD2|TRBJ2-1|TRBV7-2|NA
CASSPGASGNNEQFF
TGTGCCAGCAGCCCTGGGGCTAGCGGGAACAATGAGCAGTTCTTC
>NA|TRBJ1-4|TRBV2|NA
CASSGLATATNEKLFF
TGTGCCAGCAGTGGACTGGCGACTGCAACTAATGAAAAACTGTTTTTT
>NA|TRBJ1-3|TRBV12-3/TRBV12-4|NA
CASSLGTGSGNTIYF
TGTGCCAGCAGTTTAGGGACCGGCTCTGGAAACACCATATATTTT
>NA|TRBJ2-1|TRBV6-2/TRBV6-3|few
CASSVSGYNEQFF
TGTGCCAGCTCTGTTAGCGGCTACAATGAGCAGTTCTTC
>NA|TRBJ2-7|TRBV27|once
CASSLIGGEQYF
TGTGCCAGCAGTTTAATAGGGGGCGAGCAGTACTTC
>TRBD1|TRBJ2-7|TRBV6-1|once
CASSPTGTGAYEQYF
TGTGCCAGCAGCCCAACCGGGACAGGGGCCTACGAGCAGTACTTC
>NA|TRBJ2-3|TRBV20-1|NA
CSAPTGSPGADTQYF
TGCAGTGCCCCCACCGGGTCCCCAGGGGCAGATACGCAGTATTTT
>NA|TRBJ1-2|TRBV30|NA
CAWSVGDVGGYTF
TGTGCCTGGAGTGTTGGGGATGTCGGTGGCTACACCTTC
>TRBD1|TRBJ2-2|TRBV5-6|NA
CASSLGTGFFTGELFF
TGTGCCAGCAGCTTAGGGACAGGGTTTTTCACCGGGGAGCTGTTTTTT
>NA|TRBJ1-5|TRBV27|NA
CASRPGDGRNQPQHF
TGTGCCAGCCGGCCAGGGGACGGGCGCAATCAGCCCCAGCATTTT
>NA|TRBJ1-2|TRBV21-1|NA
CASSYDRANYGYTF
TGTGCCAGCAGTTATGACCGAGCTAACTATGGCTACACCTTC
>NA|TRBJ1-2|TRBV6-2/TRBV6-3|NA
CASSYGINYGYTF
TGTGCCAGCAGTTACGGGATTAACTATGGCTACACCTTC
>TRBD1|TRBJ1-5|TRBV20-1|few
CSARAPGQGYQPQHF
TGCAGTGCTAGAGCCCCGGGACAGGGTTATCAGCCCCAGCATTTT
>TRBD1|TRBJ1-5|TRBV19|NA
CASSILQGASNQPQHF
TGTGCCAGTAGTATCCTCCAGGGGGCTAGCAATCAGCCCCAGCATTTT
>TRBD2|TRBJ2-3|TRBV20-1|NA
CSARGNPSSGRGDTQYF
TGCAGTGCTAGAGGTAATCCCTCTAGCGGGAGAGGAGATACGCAGTATTTT
>NA|TRBJ1-4|TRBV15|NA
CATSREGGPEKLFF
TGTGCCACCAGCAGAGAGGGGGGACCTGAAAAACTGTTTTTT
>NA|TRBJ1-2|TRBV5-5|NA
CASSQTNYGYTF
TGTGCCAGCAGTCAGACTAACTATGGCTACACCTTC
>NA|TRBJ2-2|TRBV7-2|NA
CASSATGRGTGELFF
TGTGCCAGCAGCGCGACAGGCCGAGGGACCGGGGAGCTGTTTTTT
>NA|TRBJ2-5|TRBV7-2|few
CASSPYGRETQYF
TGTGCCAGCAGCCCCTACGGTCGGGAGACCCAGTACTTC
>TRBD1|TRBJ2-3|TRBV6-1|NA
CASTGKGQGTDTQYF
TGTGCCAGCACCGGAAAGGGACAGGGGACAGATACGCAGTATTTT
>TRBD1|TRBJ1-2|TRBV9|NA
CASRGQGAYGYTF
TGTGCCAGCAGGGGACAGGGAGCCTATGGCTACACCTTC
>NA|TRBJ2-1|TRBV11-2|NA
CASSPGHYNEQFF
TGTGCCAGCAGCCCGGGGCACTACAATGAGCAGTTCTTC
>TRBD1|TRBJ1-6|TRBV11-2|few
CASSWGTGVSSPLHF
TGTGCCAGCAGCTGGGGGACAGGGGTGAGCTCACCCCTCCACTTT
>NA|TRBJ2-7|TRBV7-9|few
CASSPLSTGLSFYEQYF
TGTGCCAGCAGCCCCCTTAGTACGGGGCTTTCTTTCTACGAGCAGTACTTC
>NA|TRBJ1-1|TRBV27|few
CASSLRRVSMNTEAFF
TGTGCCAGCAGTTTAAGACGGGTTAGCATGAACACTGAAGCTTTCTTT
>TRBD2|TRBJ2-1|TRBV7-2|NA
CASSLLAGVGNEQFF
TGTGCCAGCAGCTTGCTAGCGGGAGTTGGGAATGAGCAGTTCTTC
>NA|TRBJ2-1|TRBV7-3|few
CASSLRGGPSYNEQFF
TGTGCCAGCAGCTTAAGAGGCGGGCCCTCCTACAATGAGCAGTTCTTC
>TRBD1|TRBJ1-2|TRBV12-3/TRBV12-4|NA
CASSSSSGTGRYGYTF
TGTGCCAGCAGTTCATCCTCCGGGACAGGGCGCTATGGCTACACCTTC
>TRBD1|TRBJ1-1|TRBV7-9|NA
CASSTGTGYTEAFF
TGTGCCAGCAGCACCGGGACAGGGTACACTGAAGCTTTCTTT
>NA|TRBJ2-7|TRBV5-4|once
CASSLHGTGYEQYF
TGTGCCAGCAGCTTGCACGGGACCGGCTACGAGCAGTACTTC
>NA|TRBJ2-4|TRBV7-2|NA
CASSYLGSRRAKNIQYF
TGTGCCAGCAGCTACCTAGGGTCCAGGCGAGCCAAAAACATTCAGTACTTC